Shown below are 26 T cell receptor beta chains from a single sample sequenced in a study of T cells in Graves' hyperthyroidism and ophthalmopathy. Using RNA transcripts as the source, TCR beta CDR3 regions were amplified. Primed by the HTBI set, a first-round RT-PCR was run on the TCR CDR3. A single record per CDR3 protein comes from TCRdb applying MiXCR to the multiplex PCR reads. The repertoire holds 220,000 or so distinct CDR3 sequences, with roughly 17% as singletons. Sequences were obtained from blood. The receptors shown here come from a woman under 30 with Graves' ophthalmopathy.

This clonotype has ten or more counts. The CDR3 region has the DNA TGCAGTGCTAGAGTGACTAGTCGGGAGACCCAGTACTTC. Protein sequence: CSARVTSRETQYF. The rearrangement joins TRBV20-1 to TRBJ2-5; a weak D match, TRBD2 (6 bases). Germline V CDR1 and CDR2: DFQATT, SNEGSKA (reference sequence). Trimming took 1 base from V and 5 from J, leaving 11 bases between them. The length of the CDR3 is 13 residues.

This clonotype has ten or more counts. The chain is built from TRBV27 and TRBJ1-1; the D is unclear. The germline V gene has CDR1 MNHEY and CDR2 SMNVEV (reference sequence). The CDR3 runs 14 residues. V lost 3 bases and J 2 bases, leaving 10 bases between the germline ends. The CDR3 DNA reads as TGTGCCAGCAGTTTGTCAGGTCCCAACACTGAAGCTTTCTTT. It is translated as CASSLSGPNTEAFF.

The DNA for the CDR3 is TGTGCCAGCAGTTTCTACTACCCGAACACCGGGGAGCTGTTTTTT. It specifies CASSFYYPNTGELFF. The chain links TRBV12-3 or TRBV12-4 to TRBJ2-2; D is uncertain. Trimming stripped 3 bases from V and 0 bases from J, with 8 bases between. The CDR3 consists of 15 residues.

A remark on this clonotype: This clone may be a read error of a much larger clone one base away. The chain couples TRBV11-2 to TRBJ2-1; possible D gene TRBD2, 5 bases. Germline V CDR1 and CDR2: SGHAT, FQNNGV. This CDR3 contains 16 residues. The V gene lost 0 bases and the J gene lost 5 bases, with 14 bases spanning the gap. CDR3 nucleotides: TGTGCCAGCAGCTTAGAACCGGAGTGGGGAGACAATGAGCAGTTCTTC. Translated: CASSLEPEWGDNEQFF.

This clonotype has at least ten counts. The V call is TRBV5-1, the J call TRBJ1-5; no clear D. Germline-derived CDR1 and CDR2 are SGHRS and YFSETQ. The CDR3 loop spans 14 amino acids. The V end lost 0 bases, the J end lost 6 bases, and 10 bases lay between the germline ends. The CDR3 loop is CASSLEGYGQPQHF. CDR3 coding DNA: TGCGCCAGCAGCTTGGAGGGCTACGGTCAGCCCCAGCATTTT. The whole variable domain, remainder taken from reference TRBV5-1 and TRBJ1-5, is KAGVTQTPRYLIKTRGQQVTLSCSPISGHRSVSWYQQTPGQGLQFLFEYFSETQRNKGNFPGRFSGRQFSNSRSEMNVSTLELGDSALYLCASSLEGYGQPQHFGDGTRLSIL.

The gene calls are TRBV2 and TRBJ2-1; weak D call: TRBD2 (5 bases). CDR3 length: 12 amino acids. In germline, CDR1 is SNHLY, CDR2 FYNNEI. The V and J ends lost 3 bases and 9 bases respectively, with 9 bases between them. The CDR3 bases are TGTGCCAGCAGTGATGGCGCGGGTGAGCAGTTCTTC. Encoded protein: CASSDGAGEQFF.

At least ten counts were recorded for this clonotype. The chain recombines TRBV6-1 with TRBJ2-3; the D gene is possibly TRBD2 (6 bases). CDR1 is MNHNS, CDR2 SASEGT, per germline. The CDR3 spans 15 residues. With 5 bases removed from V and 1 base from J, the gap between germline ends came to 13 bases. The CDR3 reads CASSNIPGGTDTQYF. The CDR3 coding sequence is TGTGCCAGCAGTAACATCCCGGGGGGCACAGATACGCAGTATTTT.

This clonotype occurred a few times. V usage is TRBV6-1 and J usage is TRBJ2-4, with D possibly being TRBD2 (6 bases). CDR1 MNHNS and CDR2 SASEGT come from the germline V gene. This CDR3 spans 15 amino acids. Between the trimmed V and J ends, which lost 2 bases and 1 base, there was a span of 9 bases. CDR3 nucleotide sequence: TGTGCCAGCAGTGAATATGGGGGGGCCAAAAACATTCAGTACTTC. Its translation: CASSEYGGAKNIQYF.

The rearrangement links TRBV28 to TRBJ2-7, with D possibly TRBD1 on 6 matching bases. This CDR3 spans 15 amino acids. V shed 6 bases and J shed 2 bases, with 17 bases lying between them. The germline V gene encodes CDR1 MDHEN and CDR2 SYDVKM. In nucleotides, the CDR3 is TGTGCCAGCAGCCACAGGGCTCTCCCACCCTACGAGCAGTACTTC. It is translated as CASSHRALPPYEQYF.

This clonotype showed up just a few times. The J gene is TRBJ2-2, the V gene TRBV7-3; possible D gene TRBD1, 5 bases. The CDR3 length is 16 residues. Germline lookup yields CDR1 SGHTA and CDR2 FQGTGA. Trimming took 4 bases from V and 1 from J, leaving 13 bases between them. CDR3 region: CASSYRAGQNTGELFF. CDR3 in DNA: TGTGCCAGCAGCTACCGAGCAGGGCAGAACACCGGGGAGCTGTTTTTT.

Ten or more counts support this clonotype. The genes are TRBV25-1 and TRBJ1-2; D is ambiguous. The CDR3 extends over 16 amino acids. The germline V gene encodes CDR1 MGHDK and CDR2 SYGVNS. V shed 3 bases and J shed 5 bases, with 19 bases lying between them. The CDR3 DNA sequence: TGTGCCAGCAGTGAGCAATCCGACGTCGCGGGATATGGCTACACCTTC. Translating gives CASSEQSDVAGYGYTF.

This clonotype has ten or more counts. The chain recombines TRBV4-2 with TRBJ2-1; D gene ambiguous. From germline, CDR1 is LGHNA and CDR2 YNFKEQ. Deletions cut 0 bases from V and 7 bases from J, with 19 bases between. CDR3 length: 17 amino acids. CDR3 region: CASSQDSSGSSLNEQFF. DNA for the CDR3: TGTGCCAGCAGCCAAGATTCCTCCGGGTCAAGCCTGAATGAGCAGTTCTTC.

This clonotype was observed many times. For the CDR3, the DNA is TGTGCCAGCTCACTGGGGACAGGGGAATACAATGAGCAGTTCTTC. It yields the protein CASSLGTGEYNEQFF. This chain connects TRBV18 to TRBJ2-1; 10 bases fit TRBD1. Trimming took 4 bases from V and 4 from J; bases not matched to a gene: 4. This CDR3 spans 15 amino acids. Germline CDR1 and CDR2: KGHSH and LQKENI. The whole variable domain, filled in from reference TRBV18 and TRBJ2-1, reads NAGVMQNPRHLVRRRGQEARLRCSPMKGHSHVYWYRQLPEEGLKFMVYLQKENIIDESGMPKERFSAEFPKEGPSILRIQQVVRGDSAAYFCASSLGTGEYNEQFFGPGTRLTVL.

This clonotype appeared many times. The gene calls are TRBV4-3 and TRBJ2-1; TRBD1 matches 7 bases. In germline, CDR1 is LGHNA, CDR2 YSLEER. The V gene end was trimmed by 5 bases and the J gene end by 3 bases; junction bases not matched to a gene: 7. The CDR3 extends over 15 amino acids. CDR3 DNA sequence: TGCGCCAGCAGCTATACCGGGACAGTCTACAATGAGCAGTTCTTC. This translates into CASSYTGTVYNEQFF.

This clonotype has at least ten counts. V usage is TRBV2 and J usage is TRBJ2-3, with 7 nucleotides matching TRBD2. With V trimmed by 4 bases and J by 4 bases, 8 bases remained unmatched. Germline V gene data show CDR1 as SNHLY and CDR2 as FYNNEI. The CDR3 totals 15 residues. The CDR3 DNA is TGTGCCAGCAGTGTGAGCGGGGAGTCCGCAGATACGCAGTATTTT. Residues: CASSVSGESADTQYF.

This clonotype was seen at least ten times. The rearrangement joins TRBV20-1 to TRBJ2-2; D not resolved. Per germline, CDR1 DFQATT and CDR2 SNEGSKA (reference sequence). With 4 bases removed from V and 5 bases from J, the gap between germline ends came to 11 bases. CDR3 length equals 13 residues. CDR3 DNA: TGCAGTGCTACTATAGACATTACCGGGGAGCTGTTTTTT. Its translation is CSATIDITGELFF.

A word on this clonotype: This clone may be a read error of a much larger clone one base away. This chain joins TRBV5-5 and TRBJ2-7; perhaps TRBD1 as D (6 bases). This CDR3 has 13 amino acids. Germline CDR1 is SGHKS and CDR2 is YYEKEE (reference sequence). The CDR3 loop reads CAGSPRQGSEQYF. The CDR3 DNA sequence: TGTGCCGGCAGCCCCCGGCAGGGGAGCGAGCAGTACTTC.

This clonotype was observed many times. This chain links TRBV6-2 or TRBV6-3 with TRBJ1-6; 9 bases agree with TRBD1. The length of the CDR3 is 14 residues. Trimming at V came to 7 bases and at J to 6 bases, leaving 4 bases not matched to a gene. The V gene's germline CDR1 is MNHEY and CDR2 SVGEGT. CDR3 protein: CASTQGQGNSPLHF. CDR3 sequence (DNA): TGTGCCAGCACCCAGGGACAGGGTAATTCACCCCTCCACTTT.

This clonotype occurred many times. This CDR3 reads CASSLLGQGVDPYEQYF. Here the CDR3 DNA reads TGTGCCAGCAGCCTACTCGGACAGGGGGTAGATCCCTACGAGCAGTACTTC. The chain uses TRBV7-9 and TRBJ2-7; the match to TRBD1 covers 10 bases. With 5 bases clipped from V and 2 bases from J, the junction kept 12 bases outside the gene matches. The CDR3 contains 17 residues. Germline V lookup: CDR1 SEHNR, CDR2 FQNEAQ (reference sequence).

This clonotype has at least ten counts. This chain uses TRBV10-3 with TRBJ2-7; D gene uncertain. CDR3 size: 11 residues. Germline CDR1 and CDR2: ENHRY and SYGVKD. V lost 10 bases to trimming and J lost 4 bases, with 11 bases between them. The CDR3 region is CATSLGYEQYF. The DNA for the CDR3 is TGTGCCACGAGCCTAGGGTACGAGCAGTACTTC.

This sequence joins TRBV2 and TRBJ1-2; D possibly corresponds to TRBD1 (6 bases). Germline V CDR1 and CDR2: SNHLY, FYNNEI. V was pared by 4 bases and J by 3 bases, with 12 bases between. The CDR3 contains 14 residues. CDR3 sequence (DNA): TGTGCCAGCAGTGGGGGGCAGGGGTACTATGGCTACACCTTC. Translation gives CASSGGQGYYGYTF.

This sequence joins TRBV20-1 and TRBJ2-7, with 15 nucleotides matching TRBD2. V shed 3 bases, J shed 9 bases, and the junction held 18 bases outside the gene matches. This CDR3 comprises 18 residues. Germline CDR1 DFQATT, CDR2 SNEGSKA (reference sequence). The CDR3 DNA reads TGCAGTGCTAGTGGTGGACTAGCGGGAGGGCCGCAGTATGAAGTGCAGTACTTC. Amino acids: CSASGGLAGGPQYEVQYF.

In this sample, this clonotype turned up many times. This chain uses TRBV12-3 or TRBV12-4 with TRBJ1-2; D is uncertain. V lost 4 bases, J lost 8 bases, and 20 bases lay in between. There are 15 residues in the CDR3. For the CDR3, the DNA is TGTGCCAGCAGTTCCACCCCGACCGGATCGCTCGGCTACACCTTC. Its protein product is CASSSTPTGSLGYTF.

This clonotype was counted ten times or more. J is TRBJ2-2 and V is TRBV11-3; tentatively, D is TRBD1 (5 bases). The V and J ends lost 0 bases and 4 bases respectively, with 6 bases between them. Germline assignment: CDR1 SGHNT and CDR2 YENEEA. The CDR3 runs 14 residues. The CDR3 spells CASSLEDSTGELFF. Written as DNA, the CDR3 is TGTGCCAGCAGCTTAGAAGACAGCACCGGGGAGCTGTTTTTT.

This clonotype has ten or more counts. This sequence joins TRBV2 and TRBJ2-1, with D possibly matching TRBD1 (6 bases). Deletions cut 4 bases from V and 0 bases from J, with 7 bases between. Germline assignment: CDR1 SNHLY and CDR2 FYNNEI. The CDR3 spans 14 residues. The CDR3 protein is CASSGTVSYNEQFF. CDR3 in DNA: TGTGCCAGCAGTGGGACAGTCTCCTACAATGAGCAGTTCTTC.

This clonotype was seen just once. This may be a read error, as it is one base from a much larger clone. The chain is built from TRBV19 and TRBJ2-7; either TRBD1 or TRBD2 may fit D (5 bases each). CDR3 length: 15 amino acids. The germline CDR1 and CDR2 sequences are LNHDA and SQIVND (reference sequence). CDR3 region: CASSLNRDGAYERYF. The CDR3 DNA follows: TGTGCCAGTAGTTTAAACCGGGACGGAGCCTACGAGCGGTACTTC.